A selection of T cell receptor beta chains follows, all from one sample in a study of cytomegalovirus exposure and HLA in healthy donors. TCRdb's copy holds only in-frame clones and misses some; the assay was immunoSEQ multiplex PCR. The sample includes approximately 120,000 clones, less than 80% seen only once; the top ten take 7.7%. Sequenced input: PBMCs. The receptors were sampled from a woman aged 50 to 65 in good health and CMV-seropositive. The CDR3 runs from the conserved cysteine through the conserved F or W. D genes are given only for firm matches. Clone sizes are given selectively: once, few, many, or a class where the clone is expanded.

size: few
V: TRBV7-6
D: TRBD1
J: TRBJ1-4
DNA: TGTGCCAGCGCGGGACAGGGGAATGAAAAACTGTTTTTT
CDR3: CASAGQGNEKLFF

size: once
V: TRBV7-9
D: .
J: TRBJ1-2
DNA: TGTGCCAGCAGCTTAGTGGGACTAAGTGGCTACACCTTC
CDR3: CASSLVGLSGYTF

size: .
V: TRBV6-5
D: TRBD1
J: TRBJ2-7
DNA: TGTGCCAGCAGTTACGGACAGGGTTACGCCTACGAGCAGTACTTC
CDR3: CASSYGQGYAYEQYF

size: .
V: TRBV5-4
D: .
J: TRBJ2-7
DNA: TGTGCCAGCAGCCCGGATCGGGGGACTGGTAACGAGCAGTACTTC
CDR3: CASSPDRGTGNEQYF

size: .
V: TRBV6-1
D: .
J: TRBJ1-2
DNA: TGTGCCAGCAGTGAAGAAGCAGGGATCTATGGCTACACCTTC
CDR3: CASSEEAGIYGYTF

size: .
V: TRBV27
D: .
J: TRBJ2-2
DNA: TGTGCCAGCAGTATGGGACATGGAGGGGAGCTGTTTTTT
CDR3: CASSMGHGGELFF

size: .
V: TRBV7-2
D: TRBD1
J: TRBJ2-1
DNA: TGTGCCAGCAGTTTGGACAGGGGAGAAAATGAGCAGTTCTTC
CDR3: CASSLDRGENEQFF

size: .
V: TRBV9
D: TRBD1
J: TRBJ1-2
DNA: TGTGCCAGCAGCCCCTTACCGGGACAGGGGGCGTATGGCTACACCTTC
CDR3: CASSPLPGQGAYGYTF

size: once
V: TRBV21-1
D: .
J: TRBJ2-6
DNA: TGTGCCAGCAGCAAAGGAAGGAGCTTTCGGCCCTCTGGGGCCAACGTCCTGACTTTC
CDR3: CASSKGRSFRPSGANVLTF

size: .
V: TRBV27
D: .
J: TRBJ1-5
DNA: TGTGCCAGCAGTTGGGGGGGCGAGGGGCAGCCCCAGCATTTT
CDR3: CASSWGGEGQPQHF

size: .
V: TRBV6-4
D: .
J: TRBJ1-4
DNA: TGTGCCAATTGGACAGAGAATGAAAAACTGTTTTTT
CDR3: CANWTENEKLFF

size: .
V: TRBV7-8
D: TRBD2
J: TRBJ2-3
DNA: TGTGCCAGCAGCCGCGGGGGGGCCACAGATACGCAGTATTTT
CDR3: CASSRGGATDTQYF

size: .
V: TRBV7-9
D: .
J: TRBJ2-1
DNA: TGTGCCAGCAGTCAGAGGTCGGGGGATCCGGGGGATCAGCAGTTCTTC
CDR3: CASSQRSGDPGDQQFF

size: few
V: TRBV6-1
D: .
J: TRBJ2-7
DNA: TGTGCCAGCAGTCTCCCCCCGACTTACGAGCAGTACTTC
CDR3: CASSLPPTYEQYF

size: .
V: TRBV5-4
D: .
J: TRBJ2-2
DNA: TGTGCCAGCAGCGGCCTCGGGGGAGGAGAGCTGTTTTTT
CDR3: CASSGLGGGELFF

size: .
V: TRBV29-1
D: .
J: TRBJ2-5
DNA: TGCAGCGTTGAAAGAAGGGGGCAAGAGACCCAGTACTTC
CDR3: CSVERRGQETQYF

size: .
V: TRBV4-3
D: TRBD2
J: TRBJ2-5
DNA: TGCGCCAGCAGCCGGACTAGCGGGAGGGAGACCCAGTACTTC
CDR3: CASSRTSGRETQYF

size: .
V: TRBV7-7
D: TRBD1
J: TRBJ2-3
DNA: TGTGCTAGCAGCCGAGGACAGGGGTGGGCAGATACGCAGTATTTT
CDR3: CASSRGQGWADTQYF

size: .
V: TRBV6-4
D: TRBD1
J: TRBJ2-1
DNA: TGTGCCAGCAGTAAGACAGGGGGCTCCTACAATGAGCAGTTCTTC
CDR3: CASSKTGGSYNEQFF

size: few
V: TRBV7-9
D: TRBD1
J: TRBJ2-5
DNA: TGTGCCAGCAGCATGGGGACAGGGGCACTTCGGGAGACCCAGTACTTC
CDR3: CASSMGTGALRETQYF

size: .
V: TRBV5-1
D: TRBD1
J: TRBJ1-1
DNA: TGCGCCAGCAGCCTGGGGGGTAGGACAGGGGCCATGAACACTGAAGCTTTCTTT
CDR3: CASSLGGRTGAMNTEAFF

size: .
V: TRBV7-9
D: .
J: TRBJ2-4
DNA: TGTGCCAGCAGCTTCGGAGCGGGCTTTCAGTACTTC
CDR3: CASSFGAGFQYF

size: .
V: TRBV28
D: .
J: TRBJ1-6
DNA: TGTGCCAGCAGCCGCACCCGGGAAGTGTCCTATAATTCACCCCTCCACTTT
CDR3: CASSRTREVSYNSPLHF

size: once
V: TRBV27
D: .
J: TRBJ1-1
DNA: TGTGCCAGCAGTTTAAACGGGGGAGGGGGCACTGAAGCTTTCTTT
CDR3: CASSLNGGGGTEAFF

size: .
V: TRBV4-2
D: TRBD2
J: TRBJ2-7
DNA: TGTGCCAGCAGCCAAGAGTCCAGCGGGGGGCTTTACGAGCAGTACTTC
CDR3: CASSQESSGGLYEQYF

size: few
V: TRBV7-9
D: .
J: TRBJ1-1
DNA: TGTGCCAGCAGCAGGGGCATGAACACTGAAGCTTTCTTT
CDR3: CASSRGMNTEAFF

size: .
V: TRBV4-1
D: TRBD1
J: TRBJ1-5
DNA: TGCGCCAGCAGCAAGTGGCCGCGGGACAGTAAAAATCAGCCCCAGCATTTT
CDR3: CASSKWPRDSKNQPQHF

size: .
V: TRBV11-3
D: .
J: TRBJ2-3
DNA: TGTGCCAGCAGCCGATCGACGCGGACTGGCGATACGCAGTATTTT
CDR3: CASSRSTRTGDTQYF

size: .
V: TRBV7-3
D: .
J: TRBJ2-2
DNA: TGTGCCAGCAGTGGAGACACCGGGGAGCTGTTTTTT
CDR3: CASSGDTGELFF

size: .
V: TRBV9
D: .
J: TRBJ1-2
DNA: TGTGCCAGCAGCGCGAGGGTATCAGATGGCTACACCTTC
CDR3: CASSARVSDGYTF

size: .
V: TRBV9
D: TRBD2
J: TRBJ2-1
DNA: TGTGCCAGCAGCGTAGTAGCGGGAGTTTACAATGAGCAGTTCTTC
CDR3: CASSVVAGVYNEQFF

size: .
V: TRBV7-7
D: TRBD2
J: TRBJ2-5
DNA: TGTGCTAGCAGCCCGGGACTAGCGGCTGGGGAAGAGACCCAGTACTTC
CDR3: CASSPGLAAGEETQYF

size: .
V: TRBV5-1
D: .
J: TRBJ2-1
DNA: TGCGCCAGCAGCTTGGGGACAGCTTACAATGAGCAGTTCTTC
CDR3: CASSLGTAYNEQFF

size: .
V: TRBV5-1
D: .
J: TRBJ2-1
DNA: TGCGCCAGCAGCCCGGCGTTAGCGGCCCTCTACAATGAGCAGTTCTTC
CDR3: CASSPALAALYNEQFF

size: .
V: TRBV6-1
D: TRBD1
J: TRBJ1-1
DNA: TGTGCCAGCAGTGGACAGGGGGCTGTGAACACTGAAGCTTTCTTT
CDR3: CASSGQGAVNTEAFF

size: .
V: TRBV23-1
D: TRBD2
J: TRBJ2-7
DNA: TGCGCCAGCAGTCTGAGCGGGAGGGCCTCGTCCTACGAGCAGTACTTC
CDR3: CASSLSGRASSYEQYF

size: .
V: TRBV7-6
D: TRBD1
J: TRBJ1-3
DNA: TGTGCCAGCAGCTTGACGGGACAGGGGGTCGGAAACACCATATATTTT
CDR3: CASSLTGQGVGNTIYF

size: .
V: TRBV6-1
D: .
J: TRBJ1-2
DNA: TGTGCCAGCAGTGAATCCCTGGGAGGGAGACATGGCTACACCTTC
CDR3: CASSESLGGRHGYTF

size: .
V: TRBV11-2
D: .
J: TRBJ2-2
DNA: TGTGCCAGCAGCTTATTACAGGGTGGCACCGGGGAGCTGTTTTTT
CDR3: CASSLLQGGTGELFF